This T cell receptor (beta chain) is drawn from a study of blood T cell repertoires in COVID-19. In the study overall: Collection of acute and convalescent COVID-19 samples took place in the United States, Italy and Spain. Nucleic acid was either cDNA or gDNA, and it came from T cells, B-cell-depleted T cells, or PBMCs.

Germline-derived CDR1 and CDR2 are WSHSY and SAAADI. The CDR3 length is 13 residues. V was trimmed by 4 bases and J by 5 bases, leaving 10 bases between them. In the original processing: Scientists estimated how many nucleated cells there were by amplifying reference gene primers. Libraries were prepared by immunoSEQ multiplex PCR; TCRdb keeps only in-frame clonotypes and omits some of them. The V and J calls and clone size come from that table; D and trimming were worked out from the DNA. The sample records 650,000 to 800,000 clones, about 90% being singletons. Sequenced: peripheral blood. The sequence was obtained from a woman aged 18 to 35 with acute or convalescent COVID-19. The chain joins TRBV10-2 to TRBJ2-3; D perhaps matches TRBD2 (6 bases). The chain's CDR3 is CASSAVGGDTQYF. The CDR3 nucleotides are TGCGCCAGCAGTGCTGTCGGGGGAGATACGCAGTATTTT.